Given below is one T cell receptor beta chain in context. The antigen is not known. Per-sample PBMC isolation yielded at least 6.5 million cells. Combining a sample-barcoded 5' primer with a J-beta primer mix, a second PCR ran for roughly 7 to 11 cycles. Tags on each cDNA molecule came from a template-switch adaptor with 12 random nucleotides. TCRdb analysed the 5' RACE reads with MiXCR anew, one entry per CDR3 protein. The data hold about 1.1 million distinct CDR3 sequences, with around two fifths observed a single time. These data come from a study of blood T cells in healthy people across ages. Study-wide findings and caveats: Naive CD4+ cell counts and diversity both ran higher in long-lived than in aged donors. The unsorted PBMCs prevented any conclusive comparison of naive versus antigen-experienced cells.

With 3 bases clipped from V and 8 bases from J, the junction kept 8 bases outside the gene matches. The CDR3 extends over 15 amino acids. This TCR came from a man younger than 35 in good health. This sequence joins TRBV12-3 or TRBV12-4 and TRBJ1-5, with 9 bases aligning to TRBD1. Source material: blood. The CDR3: CASSFGTGSFEPQHF. The CDR3 DNA sequence: TGTGCCAGCAGTTTCGGGACAGGGTCTTTTGAGCCCCAGCATTTT.